The 19 T cell receptor beta chains below were found in one sample sequenced in a study of blood T cell repertoires in COVID-19. The data were produced by immunoSEQ multiplex PCR, yet TCRdb's version contains in-frame clones alone and is incomplete. Among 350,000 to 450,000 clones listed, about 89% were seen once. The sequenced material came from peripheral blood. The source of these receptors is a man aged 35 to 55 with acute or convalescent COVID-19.

A word on this clone: Because the CDR3's place on the DNA is in doubt, the DNA is left out and the CDR3 is given as listed by TCRdb. This rearrangement joins TRBV12-5 to TRBJ1-2. Germline loops: CDR1 LGHNT, CDR2 FRNRAP. Inclusive of both ends, the CDR3 amounts to 13 amino acids. The CDR3 sequence: CASGLDPWAAGTF.

The count of this clone is one. The chain links TRBV7-9 to TRBJ2-5, with a possible D match to TRBD2 (7 bases). The germline V gene has CDR1 SEHNR and CDR2 FQNEAQ (reference sequence). The CDR3 runs to 15 residues. Trimming stripped 2 bases from V and 2 bases from J, with 12 bases between. The CDR3 DNA sequence: TGTGCCAGCAGCTTACACGGGGGGCCGCAAGAGACCCAGTACTTC. Amino acid sequence: CASSLHGGPQETQYF.

This clone has just one count. The gene calls are TRBV7-3 and TRBJ2-3; D is unresolved. Germline-derived CDR1 and CDR2 are SGHTA and FQGTGA. The CDR3 has 15 residues. The V end was cut by 3 bases, the J end by 0 bases, with 10 bases between. The CDR3 here is CASSFGATSTDTQYF. The CDR3 DNA is TGTGCCAGCAGCTTTGGAGCTACTAGCACAGATACGCAGTATTTT.

This clone has just a few counts. The rearrangement uses TRBV7-2 and TRBJ2-1, with 8 bases matching TRBD2. The J segment lost 3 bases and the V segment lost 2 bases, leaving 6 bases of the junction unmatched. The CDR3 spans 16 residues. Germline CDR1 is SGHTA and CDR2 is FQGNSA. CDR3 DNA sequence: TGTGCCAGCAGCTTAAACAGCGGGGGTGGCTACAATGAGCAGTTCTTC. The encoded protein is CASSLNSGGGYNEQFF.

V and J are TRBV7-6 and TRBJ2-5; 12 nucleotides match TRBD2. J gave up 5 bases and V 4 bases, and 11 bases lay outside the gene matches. This CDR3 is 17 amino acids long. Germline loops: CDR1 SGHVS, CDR2 FNYEAQ. The CDR3 protein is CASSSSPTSGRWETQYF. Written as DNA, the CDR3 is TGTGCCAGCAGCTCAAGCCCAACTAGCGGGAGGTGGGAGACCCAGTACTTC.

The chain is built from TRBV6-4 and TRBJ2-3; 7 bases match TRBD2. In germline, CDR1 is MRHNA, CDR2 SNTAGT. This CDR3 spans 16 amino acids. Trimming at V came to 2 bases and at J to 0 bases, leaving 5 bases not matched to a gene. The CDR3, as DNA: TGTGCCAGCAGTGACAAGGCGGGGGATAGCACAGATACGCAGTATTTT. Translation: CASSDKAGDSTDTQYF.

The chain combines TRBV6-6 with TRBJ2-7, with D possibly TRBD2 on 6 matching bases. V was cut by 0 bases and J by 3 bases, with 9 bases left in between. CDR1 MNHNY and CDR2 SVGAGI come from the germline V gene (reference sequence). The CDR3 is 14 amino acids. The chain's CDR3 is CASSYSPGVYEQYF. CDR3 bases: TGTGCCAGCAGTTACTCGCCGGGGGTCTACGAGCAGTACTTC.

Only a few counts were recorded for this clone. The rearrangement links TRBV5-1 to TRBJ1-1; TRBD1 matches at 8 bases. The CDR3 contains 14 residues. Per germline, CDR1 SGHRS and CDR2 YFSETQ. The V segment lost 4 bases and the J segment 3 bases; nucleotides outside the gene matches: 5. CDR3 nucleotides: TGCGCCAGCAGCCGCAGGGGGCAGGACACTGAAGCTTTCTTT. It encodes CASSRRGQDTEAFF.

CDR3 DNA: TGTGCCAGCAGCGTCAGCGGGTTTGTCTCCGATACGCAGTATTTT. Encoded protein: CASSVSGFVSDTQYF. V and J are TRBV9 and TRBJ2-3, with D perhaps matching TRBD2 (6 bases). Germline lookup yields CDR1 SGDLS and CDR2 YYNGEE. The CDR3 covers 15 residues. V lost 2 bases and J 6 bases, leaving 16 bases between the germline ends.

The chain is built from TRBV28 and TRBJ1-6; D gene ambiguous. The CDR3 loop spans 14 amino acids. Germline V CDR1 and CDR2: MDHEN, SYDVKM. The ends were cut back, 7 bases at V and 5 bases at J, with 12 bases in the middle. The CDR3 coding sequence is TGTGCCAGCAAGGTCTCGGGAGATAATTCACCCCTCCACTTT. Translated, it gives CASKVSGDNSPLHF.

This clone was counted a few times. V and J are TRBV19 and TRBJ1-1, with D perhaps TRBD1 (5 bases). This CDR3 contains 16 residues. V gave up 9 bases and J gave up 6 bases, with 26 bases separating them. Germline assignment: CDR1 LNHDA and CDR2 SQIVND (reference sequence). CDR3 sequence (DNA): TGTGCCAGATACTGGCAGGGCCGCTTCGAGAAGGCTGAAGCTTTCTTT. Translated, it gives CARYWQGRFEKAEAFF.

V and J are TRBV5-6 and TRBJ1-6, with 7 bases aligning to TRBD1. J lost 7 bases, V lost 4 bases, and 8 bases had no gene match. The CDR3 is 15 residues long. CDR1 and CDR2 (germline): SGHDT, YYEEEE. This CDR3 is CASSHTDRDNSPLHF. The CDR3 bases are TGTGCCAGCAGCCATACCGACAGGGACAATTCACCCCTCCACTTT.

The genes are TRBV29-1 and TRBJ1-2, with D possibly being TRBD1 (5 bases). The CDR3 contains 15 residues. Germline lookup yields CDR1 SQVTM and CDR2 ANQGSEA. V lost 7 bases, J lost 7 bases, and 25 bases lay in between. CDR3 sequence (DNA): TGCAGCGCAACCCCCCCGGGGGGGGGTTCGGGTGGCTACACCTTC. Amino acids: CSATPPGGGSGGYTF.

This clone was detected only a few times. The gene calls are TRBV5-1 and TRBJ1-6; 9 nucleotides align to TRBD1. J was trimmed by 13 bases and V by 0 bases; bases with no gene match: 2. Germline values: CDR1 SGHRS, CDR2 YFSETQ. The CDR3 covers 13 residues. CDR3 protein: CASSLDRGPPLHF. The CDR3 DNA reads TGCGCCAGCAGCTTGGACAGGGGGCCCCCCCTCCACTTT. Full variable domain (rest looked up from reference TRBV5-1 and TRBJ1-6): KAGVTQTPRYLIKTRGQQVTLSCSPISGHRSVSWYQQTPGQGLQFLFEYFSETQRNKGNFPGRFSGRQFSNSRSEMNVSTLELGDSALYLCASSLDRGPPLHFGNGTRLTVT.

V and J are TRBV2 and TRBJ2-5; D might be TRBD1 (5 bases). V gave up 7 bases and J gave up 5 bases, with 14 bases separating them. Germline V gene lookup returns CDR1 SNHLY and CDR2 FYNNEI. This CDR3 region has 13 residues. CDR3 DNA: TGTGCCAGCAAATTTCAGGGCCGGGAGACCCAGTACTTC. This translates into CASKFQGRETQYF.

This chain links TRBV2 with TRBJ2-7, with 7 bases aligning to TRBD1. There are 13 residues in the CDR3. V lost 6 bases to trimming and J lost 3 bases; unmatched junction nucleotides: 5. Per germline, CDR1 SNHLY and CDR2 FYNNEI. The CDR3 DNA reads TGTGCCAGCAGCCCCCGGGACAGCTACGAGCAGTACTTC. This sequence encodes CASSPRDSYEQYF.

The genes are TRBV6-2 or TRBV6-3 and TRBJ2-7; 13 bases are a match to TRBD2. From germline, CDR1 is MNHEY and CDR2 SVGEGT. Trimming cost V 5 bases and J 2 bases; bases outside gene matches: 6. This CDR3 spans 16 amino acids. This CDR3 is CASSPRLAGGPYEQYF. CDR3 nucleotides: TGTGCCAGCAGTCCCCGACTAGCGGGAGGTCCCTACGAGCAGTACTTC.

The chain links TRBV28 to TRBJ2-7; 8 bases align to TRBD1. With V trimmed by 5 bases and J by 2 bases, 8 bases remained unmatched. The germline gives CDR1 MDHEN, CDR2 SYDVKM. The CDR3 consists of 15 residues. CDR3 loop: CASSATGVRTYEQYF. Here the CDR3 DNA reads TGTGCCAGCAGTGCGACAGGGGTTAGGACCTACGAGCAGTACTTC.

This rearrangement joins TRBV10-3 to TRBJ1-1, with 7 bases fitting TRBD1. The CDR3 has 16 amino acids. From germline, CDR1 is ENHRY and CDR2 SYGVKD. Trimming took 0 bases from V and 6 from J; bases not matched to a gene: 10. The CDR3 DNA sequence: TGTGCCATCAGTGAGTCACAGGGGAGAGGGGACGCTGAAGCTTTCTTT. This codes for CAISESQGRGDAEAFF.